The entry that follows covers one TCR beta chain sequence. These data are taken from a study of blood T cell repertoires in COVID-19. Study-wide context: Whether acute or convalescent, the COVID-19 samples came from the United States, Italy and Spain.

Assay: immunoSEQ multiplex PCR; the TCRdb copy retains only in-frame clones and omits some. In the table there are around 250,000 clones, about four fifths of which are singletons. J gave up 4 bases and V 3 bases, and 9 bases lay outside the gene matches. The CDR3 contains 18 residues. Looked up from germline, CDR1 is SGHAT and CDR2 is FQNNGV. This sequence was found in a man aged 35-49 years with active or convalescent COVID-19. Sequenced: peripheral blood. The gene calls are TRBV11-2 and TRBJ2-5; 15 nucleotides match TRBD2. This CDR3 reads CASSLWTSGGDQGETQYF. The DNA of the CDR3 is TGTGCCAGCAGCTTGTGGACTAGCGGGGGGGACCAGGGAGAGACCCAGTACTTC.